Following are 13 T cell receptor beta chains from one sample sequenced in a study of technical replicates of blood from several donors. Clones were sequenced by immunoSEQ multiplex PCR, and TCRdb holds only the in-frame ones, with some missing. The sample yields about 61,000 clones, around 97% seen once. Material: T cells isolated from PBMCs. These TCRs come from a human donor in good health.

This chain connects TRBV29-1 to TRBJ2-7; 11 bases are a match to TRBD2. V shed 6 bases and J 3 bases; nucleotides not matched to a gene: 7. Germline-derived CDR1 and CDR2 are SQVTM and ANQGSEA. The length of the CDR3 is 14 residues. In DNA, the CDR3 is TGCAGCGTGGATAGCGGGAGGGGAATCTACGAGCAGTACTTC. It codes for CSVDSGRGIYEQYF.

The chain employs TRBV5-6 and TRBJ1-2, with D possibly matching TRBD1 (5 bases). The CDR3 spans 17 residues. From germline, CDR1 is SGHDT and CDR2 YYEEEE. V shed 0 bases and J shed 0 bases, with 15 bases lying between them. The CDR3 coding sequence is TGTGCCAGCAGCTTGGTTCGTGTCGGGGGGACTAACTATGGCTACACCTTC. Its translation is CASSLVRVGGTNYGYTF.

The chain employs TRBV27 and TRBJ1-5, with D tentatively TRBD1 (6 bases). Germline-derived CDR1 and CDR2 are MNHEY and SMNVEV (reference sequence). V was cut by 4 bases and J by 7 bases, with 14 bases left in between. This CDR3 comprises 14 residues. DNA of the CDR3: TGTGCCAGCAGTTCCGAGGGGGTTCGGCAGCCCCAGCATTTT. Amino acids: CASSSEGVRQPQHF.

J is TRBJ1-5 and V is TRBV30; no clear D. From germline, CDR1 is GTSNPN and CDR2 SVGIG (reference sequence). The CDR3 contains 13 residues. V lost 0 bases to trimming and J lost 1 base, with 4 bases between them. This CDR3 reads CAWSVHSNQPQHF. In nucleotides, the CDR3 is TGTGCCTGGAGTGTACACAGCAATCAGCCCCAGCATTTT.

The chain's CDR3 is CSVTSGLKNIQYF. The CDR3 region has the DNA TGCAGCGTTACTAGCGGCTTGAAAAACATTCAGTACTTC. The rearrangement links TRBV29-1 to TRBJ2-4, with TRBD2 identical over 8 bases. The CDR3 spans 13 residues. V shed 5 bases and J 4 bases; nucleotides not matched to a gene: 4. Looked up from germline, CDR1 is SQVTM and CDR2 is ANQGSEA.

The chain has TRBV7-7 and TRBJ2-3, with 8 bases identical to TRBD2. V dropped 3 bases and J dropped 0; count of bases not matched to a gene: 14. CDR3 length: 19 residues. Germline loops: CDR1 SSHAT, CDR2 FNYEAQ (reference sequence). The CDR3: CASSFPPFTGGRSTDTQYF. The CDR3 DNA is TGTGCCAGCAGCTTTCCCCCGTTTACGGGCGGGAGGAGCACAGATACGCAGTATTTT.

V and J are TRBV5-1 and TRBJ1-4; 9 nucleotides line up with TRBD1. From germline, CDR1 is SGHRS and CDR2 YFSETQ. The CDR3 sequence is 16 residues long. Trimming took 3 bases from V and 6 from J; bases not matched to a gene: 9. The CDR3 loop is CASSSTTGQGYEKLFF. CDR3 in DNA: TGCGCCAGCAGCTCCACCACGGGACAGGGCTATGAAAAACTGTTTTTT. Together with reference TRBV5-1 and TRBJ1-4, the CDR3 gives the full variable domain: KAGVTQTPRYLIKTRGQQVTLSCSPISGHRSVSWYQQTPGQGLQFLFEYFSETQRNKGNFPGRFSGRQFSNSRSEMNVSTLELGDSALYLCASSSTTGQGYEKLFFGSGTQLSVL.

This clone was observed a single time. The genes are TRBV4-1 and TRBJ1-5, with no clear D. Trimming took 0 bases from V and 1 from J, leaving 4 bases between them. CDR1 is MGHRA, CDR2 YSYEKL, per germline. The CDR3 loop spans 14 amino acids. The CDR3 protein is CASSQDLSNQPQHF. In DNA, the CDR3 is TGCGCCAGCAGCCAAGACCTAAGCAATCAGCCCCAGCATTTT.

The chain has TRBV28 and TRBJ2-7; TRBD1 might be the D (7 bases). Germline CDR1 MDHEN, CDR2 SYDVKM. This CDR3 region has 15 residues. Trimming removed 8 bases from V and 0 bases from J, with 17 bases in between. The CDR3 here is CASRDSGLSSYEQYF. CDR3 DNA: TGTGCCAGCCGGGACAGCGGGCTTAGCTCCTACGAGCAGTACTTC.

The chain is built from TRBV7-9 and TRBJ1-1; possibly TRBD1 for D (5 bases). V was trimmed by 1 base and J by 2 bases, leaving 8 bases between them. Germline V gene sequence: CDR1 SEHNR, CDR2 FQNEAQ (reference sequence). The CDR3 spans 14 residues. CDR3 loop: CASSLVQGNTEAFF. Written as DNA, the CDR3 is TGTGCCAGCAGCTTAGTGCAGGGCAACACTGAAGCTTTCTTT.

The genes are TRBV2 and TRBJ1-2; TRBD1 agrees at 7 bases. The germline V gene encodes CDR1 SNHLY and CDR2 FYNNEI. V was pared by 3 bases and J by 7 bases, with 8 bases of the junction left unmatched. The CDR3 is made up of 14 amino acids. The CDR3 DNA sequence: TGTGCCAGCAGTGATCTGCGGCAGGGGGGTGGCTACACCTTC. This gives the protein CASSDLRQGGGYTF. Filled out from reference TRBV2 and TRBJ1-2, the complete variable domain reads EPEVTQTPSHQVTQMGQEVILRCVPISNHLYFYWYRQILGQKVEFLVSFYNNEISEKSEIFDDQFSVERPDGSNFTLKIRSTKLEDSAMYFCASSDLRQGGGYTFGSGTRLTVV.

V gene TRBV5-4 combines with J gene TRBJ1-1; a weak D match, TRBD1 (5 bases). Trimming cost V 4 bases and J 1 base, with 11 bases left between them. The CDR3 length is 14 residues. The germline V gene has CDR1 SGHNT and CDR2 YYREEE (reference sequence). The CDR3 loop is CASSGGTGNTEAFF. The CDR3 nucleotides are TGTGCCAGCAGCGGCGGGACGGGGAACACTGAAGCTTTCTTT.

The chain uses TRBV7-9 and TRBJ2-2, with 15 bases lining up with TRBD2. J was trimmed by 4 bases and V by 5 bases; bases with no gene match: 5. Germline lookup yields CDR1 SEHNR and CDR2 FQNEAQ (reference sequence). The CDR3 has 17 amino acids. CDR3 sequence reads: CASSMGLAGGPTGELFF. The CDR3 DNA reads TGTGCCAGCAGCATGGGACTAGCGGGAGGCCCCACCGGGGAGCTGTTTTTT.